The rows below give T cell receptor beta chains drawn from one sample of a study of cytomegalovirus exposure and HLA in healthy donors. Profiled with immunoSEQ multiplex PCR; TCRdb holds only in-frame clones, not every one. The sample shows about 220,000 clones, over 70% of them seen only once. The sample was PBMCs. These receptors were collected from a boy aged 2 to 10 in good health and CMV-seronegative. CDR3s include the opening cysteine and the closing phenylalanine or tryptophan. D genes are given only for firm matches. For some rows the clone size is stated as once, few or many, or as a class when expanded; others skip it.

TRBJ1-4	TRBV4-2	few	TRBD1	CASSQTRTGATTNEKLFF	TGTGCCAGCAGCCAGACCCGGACAGGGGCCACAACTAATGAAAAACTGTTTTTT
TRBJ1-2	TRBV19	-	TRBD1	CASSIEDRGYYGYTF	TGTGCCAGTAGTATAGAAGACAGGGGGTACTATGGCTACACCTTC
TRBJ2-2	TRBV7-2	-	-	CASSLGLANTGELFF	TGTGCCAGCAGCTTAGGACTAGCGAACACCGGGGAGCTGTTTTTT
TRBJ2-7	TRBV4-1	few	-	CASGTYDEQYF	TGCGCCAGCGGGACATACGACGAGCAGTACTTC
TRBJ2-3	TRBV5-1	-	TRBD2	CASSCRDYRPGSTDTQYF	TGCGCCAGCAGCTGCCGGGACTACCGGCCCGGGAGCACAGATACGCAGTATTTT
TRBJ2-2	TRBV2	-	TRBD2	CASSLLAGGDTGELFF	TGTGCCAGCAGTTTACTAGCGGGAGGGGACACCGGGGAGCTGTTTTTT
TRBJ1-6	TRBV2	once	-	CASSSTASSPLHF	TGTGCCAGCAGTTCGACAGCCAGCTCACCCCTCCACTTT
TRBJ1-4	TRBV10-3	-	-	CAISEPGGAATNEKLFF	TGTGCCATCAGTGAGCCTGGAGGGGCTGCAACTAATGAAAAACTGTTTTTT
TRBJ1-1	TRBV5-4	-	TRBD1	CASRGGADRGTEAFF	TGTGCCAGCAGGGGGGGGGCTGACAGGGGCACTGAAGCTTTCTTT
TRBJ2-7	TRBV4-1	-	-	CASSQGDTTYEQYF	TGCGCCAGCAGCCAGGGGGACACCACCTACGAGCAGTACTTC
TRBJ1-5	TRBV5-1	few	-	CASSLISGNQPQHF	TGCGCCAGCAGCCTGATCTCAGGCAATCAGCCCCAGCATTTT
TRBJ2-2	TRBV9	-	-	CASSVDLNGELFF	TGTGCCAGCAGCGTAGACTTGAACGGGGAGCTGTTTTTT
TRBJ2-7	TRBV2	-	-	CASSEGSETYEQYF	TGTGCCAGCAGTGAAGGCTCGGAGACCTACGAGCAGTACTTC
TRBJ2-5	TRBV7-9	-	TRBD2	CASSIRSGTSGGFKETQYF	TGTGCCAGCAGCATAAGATCCGGGACTAGCGGGGGATTTAAAGAGACCCAGTACTTC
TRBJ1-4	TRBV25-1	-	TRBD1	CASSGGTGVTEKLFF	TGTGCCAGCAGTGGGGGGACAGGGGTGACAGAAAAACTGTTTTTT
TRBJ1-2	TRBV2	-	-	CASTPIQGSGYTF	TGTGCCAGCACTCCTATCCAGGGGTCTGGCTACACCTTC
TRBJ2-1	TRBV9	-	TRBD1	CASSVRQGSLYNEQFF	TGTGCCAGCAGCGTCCGACAGGGCAGTCTCTACAATGAGCAGTTCTTC
TRBJ2-2	TRBV6-5	-	-	CASSYWDTPGGELFF	TGTGCCAGCAGTTACTGGGATACCCCGGGAGGGGAGCTGTTTTTT
TRBJ2-3	TRBV5-1	once	TRBD2	CASSSQGAGGLADTQYF	TGCGCCAGCAGCTCCCAAGGAGCGGGAGGCTTGGCAGATACGCAGTATTTT
TRBJ1-4	TRBV30	few	-	CAWGGEKLFF	TGTGCCTGGGGAGGTGAAAAACTGTTTTTT
TRBJ2-7	TRBV7-8	-	-	CASSLSRLYEQYF	TGTGCCAGCAGCTTGAGTCGTCTCTACGAGCAGTACTTC
TRBJ1-2	TRBV5-4	-	-	CASSSLQAGQANYGYTF	TGTGCCAGCAGCTCCCTCCAGGCAGGGCAAGCTAACTATGGCTACACCTTC
TRBJ2-7	TRBV5-6	-	-	CASSLVEKRYEQYF	TGTGCCAGCAGCTTAGTGGAGAAGCGCTACGAGCAGTACTTC
TRBJ2-7	TRBV4-2	-	-	CASSQEGGGPNEQYF	TGTGCCAGCAGCCAAGAAGGGGGAGGGCCCAACGAGCAGTACTTC
TRBJ2-7	TRBV5-6	-	-	CASSSGQSYEQYF	TGTGCCAGCAGCTCCGGACAGTCCTACGAGCAGTACTTC
TRBJ1-3	TRBV27	-	-	CASTLGTIRNTIYF	TGTGCCAGCACCCTTGGGACAATTAGAAACACCATATATTTT
TRBJ2-2	TRBV30	-	-	CAWSVGRNTGELFF	TGTGCCTGGAGTGTTGGGAGGAACACCGGGGAGCTGTTTTTT
TRBJ2-4	TRBV7-2	-	-	CASSLAQGNIQYF	TGTGCCAGCAGCTTAGCGCAGGGAAACATTCAGTACTTC
TRBJ1-2	TRBV2	-	-	CASSSQFNYGYTF	TGTGCCAGCAGTTCCCAGTTTAACTATGGCTACACCTTC
TRBJ2-3	TRBV9	-	TRBD2	CASSVDPATSGGFSTDTQYF	TGTGCCAGCAGCGTAGACCCTGCCACTAGCGGGGGGTTTAGCACAGATACGCAGTATTTT
TRBJ2-7	TRBV11-2	-	TRBD1	CASSSPGTGALGEQYF	TGTGCCAGCAGCTCCCCCGGGACAGGGGCTTTGGGGGAGCAGTACTTC
TRBJ1-1	TRBV5-6	few	TRBD1	CASSHTDRGRGKAFF	TGTGCCAGCAGTCATACAGACAGGGGGCGGGGCAAAGCTTTCTTT
TRBJ1-2	TRBV19	once	TRBD1	CASSPDGTESSYGYTF	TGTGCCAGTAGTCCAGATGGGACAGAATCCTCCTATGGCTACACCTTC
TRBJ1-1	TRBV29-1	-	-	CSATSGGGTEAFF	TGCAGCGCGACCTCGGGGGGCGGGACTGAAGCTTTCTTT
TRBJ2-7	TRBV6-1	once	TRBD2	CASSEQRGAYEQYF	TGTGCCAGCAGTGAGCAGCGGGGGGCCTACGAGCAGTACTTC
TRBJ1-1	TRBV29-1	few	TRBD1	CSGDRDTEAFF	TGCAGCGGGGACAGGGACACTGAAGCTTTCTTT
TRBJ1-1	TRBV27	-	-	CASSFQMNTEAFF	TGTGCCAGCAGTTTCCAGATGAACACTGAAGCTTTCTTT
TRBJ1-1	TRBV7-8	-	-	CASSLAFVGGADTEAFF	TGTGCCAGCAGCTTAGCTTTTGTCGGAGGGGCGGACACTGAAGCTTTCTTT
TRBJ2-2	TRBV27	-	-	CASSLIERVNTGELFF	TGTGCCAGCAGTTTAATCGAGAGGGTGAACACCGGGGAGCTGTTTTTT
TRBJ1-6	TRBV7-9	-	TRBD1	CSSSPRDSFYNSPLHF	TGTTCCAGCAGCCCCAGGGACAGTTTTTATAATTCACCCCTCCACTTT
TRBJ1-2	TRBV11-2	-	TRBD1	CASSFPGGNYGYTF	TGTGCCAGCAGCTTCCCAGGGGGCAACTATGGCTACACCTTC
TRBJ2-7	TRBV6-1	-	-	CASSPTNSGLEQYF	TGTGCCAGCAGTCCTACCAATTCTGGACTGGAGCAGTACTTC
TRBJ2-7	TRBV5-8	-	-	CASNPQGGDSYEQYF	TGTGCCAGCAACCCTCAAGGAGGGGACTCCTACGAGCAGTACTTC
TRBJ2-7	TRBV6-6	few	TRBD1	CASSGQGQGGYEQYF	TGTGCCAGCAGTGGCCAGGGACAGGGAGGATACGAGCAGTACTTC
TRBJ2-1	TRBV13	-	-	CASSSGAGSSYNEQFF	TGTGCCAGCAGCTCAGGGGCCGGGAGCTCCTACAATGAGCAGTTCTTC
TRBJ2-7	TRBV27	-	TRBD2	CASSSYPPAGGPYGQYF	TGTGCCAGCAGTTCCTATCCCCCTGCGGGAGGGCCGTACGGGCAGTACTTC
TRBJ1-1	TRBV19	-	TRBD1	CASRQGAGKDEAFF	TGTGCCAGTAGGCAGGGGGCAGGAAAAGATGAAGCTTTCTTT
TRBJ2-7	TRBV5-1	-	TRBD2	CASRPELAGGSQYF	TGCGCCAGCAGGCCCGAACTAGCGGGGGGTTCGCAGTACTTC